This paragraph covers one T cell receptor beta chain sequence. The sample originates from a study of blood T cell repertoires in COVID-19. Method: immunoSEQ multiplex PCR; TCRdb's copy keeps in-frame clones and lacks some. In the table there are approximately 330,000 clones, around 89% of which are singletons. The CDR3 has 15 residues. Germline CDR1 is MDHEN and CDR2 is SYDVKM. J was trimmed by 3 bases and V by 6 bases; bases with no gene match: 9. The sequence was obtained from a middle-aged woman with COVID-19, enrolled during active disease. Sequenced sample: peripheral blood. V is TRBV28 and J is TRBJ2-7; 9 bases match TRBD2. CDR3 amino acids: CASRRGGGESYEQYF. The CDR3 coding sequence is TGTGCCAGCAGAAGGGGCGGGGGGGAGAGCTACGAGCAGTACTTC. The variable domain in full, with the rest retrieved from reference TRBV28 and TRBJ2-7, is DVKVTQSSRYLVKRTGEKVFLECVQDMDHENMFWYRQDPGLGLRLIYFSYDVKMKEKGDIPEGYSVSREKKERFSLILESASTNQTSMYLCASRRGGGESYEQYFGPGTRLTVT.